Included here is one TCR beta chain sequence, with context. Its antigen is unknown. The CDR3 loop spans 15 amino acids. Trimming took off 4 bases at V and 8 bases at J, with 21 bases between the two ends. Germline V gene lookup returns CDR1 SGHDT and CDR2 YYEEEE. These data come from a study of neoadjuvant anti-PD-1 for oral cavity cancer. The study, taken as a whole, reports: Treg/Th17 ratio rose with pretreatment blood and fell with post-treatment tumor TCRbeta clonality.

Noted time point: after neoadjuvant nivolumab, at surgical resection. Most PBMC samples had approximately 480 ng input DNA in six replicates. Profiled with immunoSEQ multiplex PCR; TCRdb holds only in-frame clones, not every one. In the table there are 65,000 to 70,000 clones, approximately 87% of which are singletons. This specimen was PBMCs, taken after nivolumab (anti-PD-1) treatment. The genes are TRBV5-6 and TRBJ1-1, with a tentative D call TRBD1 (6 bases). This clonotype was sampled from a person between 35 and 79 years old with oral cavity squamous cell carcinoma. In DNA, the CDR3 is TGTGCCAGCAGCATTTACCGACAGGTAGGGGCGGAAGCTTTCTTT. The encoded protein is CASSIYRQVGAEAFF.